This T cell receptor (beta chain) was sequenced during a study of identical twins. Using its own MiXCR run on the 5' RACE reads, TCRdb lists one record per CDR3 protein. The repertoire holds 600,000 to 850,000 distinct CDR3 sequences, with over 15% as singletons. V shed 6 bases and J shed 4 bases, with 16 bases lying between them. The CDR3 runs 15 residues. Germline CDR1 MNHEY, CDR2 SVGEGT. These data were also filed under a second study, of T cells expressing NK-cell markers.

The clonotype originates from a woman under 30 in good health. The sample was PBMCs. This chain uses TRBV6-2 or TRBV6-3 with TRBJ2-1; D is unclear. The CDR3 DNA follows: TGTGCCAGCAGCCCCACAAGCGAGCAATACAATGAGCAGTTCTTC. It yields the protein CASSPTSEQYNEQFF.